This record concerns one T cell receptor (beta chain) sequence. Its antigen remains unknown. This sample was included in a study of cytomegalovirus exposure and HLA in healthy donors. The primer mix had 60 Vbeta and 13 Jbeta primers. Original data processing: In a later analysis, of roughly 73 million unique beta chains, roughly 9.9 million appeared in at least two donors. Sequencing used immunoSEQ multiplex PCR; TCRdb keeps in-frame clones, though not all of them. Clone size and V and J calls were adopted from that table, with D and trimming inferred from the DNA. The data show approximately 100,000 clones, 65% to 80% seen once. Notes on the study in general: In a later analysis, a genetic analysis reported fewer productive-TCR N-insertions in an Asian-associated ancestry cluster than the cohort average. When a later analysis compared HLA-associated TCR beta chains with equally common others, the HLA-associated chains turned out to be more clonally expanded and to have lower generation probabilities. HLA-A and HLA-B allele assignments for most subjects were reportedly predicted accurately using TCR beta sequences.

From germline, CDR1 is ENHRY and CDR2 SYGVKD. The ends lost 0 bases at V and 5 bases at J; junction bases unmatched: 5. The length of the CDR3 is 15 residues. This receptor was identified in a woman between 50 and 59 years old in good health and CMV-seropositive. The source material was PBMCs. The chain recombines TRBV10-3 with TRBJ2-3; 7 bases are a match to TRBD2. CDR3 sequence reads: CAISESAGAVDTQYF. The DNA of the CDR3 is TGTGCCATCAGTGAGTCCGCGGGAGCGGTAGATACGCAGTATTTT.